Included here is one T cell receptor (beta chain) sequence, with context. For the second PCR, which ran for 7 to 11 cycles, a sample-barcoded 5' primer and a J-beta primer mix were used. One entry per CDR3 protein results from TCRdb running MiXCR on the 5' RACE reads. The sample shows approximately 760,000 distinct CDR3 sequences, more than 20% of them seen only once. The data derive from a study of blood T cells in healthy people across ages. Deletions cut 0 bases from V and 2 bases from J, with 13 bases between. Germline CDR1 is SGDLS and CDR2 is YYNGEE. The CDR3 covers 16 residues. The same data also went into a second study, on T cells of mothers and their children.

This sequence was found in a boy aged 5 to 17 in good health. The sequenced sample consisted of blood. This sequence joins TRBV9 and TRBJ2-3, with TRBD2 as a possible D gene (6 bases). The CDR3, as DNA: TGTGCCAGCAGCGTAGGAGATGGGACTTTCACAGATACGCAGTATTTT. Translating it yields CASSVGDGTFTDTQYF.